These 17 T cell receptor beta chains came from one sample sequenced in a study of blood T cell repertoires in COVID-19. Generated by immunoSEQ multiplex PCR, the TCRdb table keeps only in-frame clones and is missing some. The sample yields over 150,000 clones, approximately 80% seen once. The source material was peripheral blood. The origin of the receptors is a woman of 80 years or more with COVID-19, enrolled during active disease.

The chain's CDR3 is CASKGQGAFYEQYF. The CDR3 nucleotides read TGTGCCAGCAAGGGCCAGGGGGCCTTTTACGAGCAGTACTTC. J is TRBJ2-7 and V is TRBV6-5; TRBD1 aligns across 8 bases. CDR1 and CDR2 from the germline V gene are MNHEY and SVGAGI. The CDR3 is 14 residues long. The junction had 9 bases not matched to a gene; V was cut back by 7 bases and J by 4 bases.

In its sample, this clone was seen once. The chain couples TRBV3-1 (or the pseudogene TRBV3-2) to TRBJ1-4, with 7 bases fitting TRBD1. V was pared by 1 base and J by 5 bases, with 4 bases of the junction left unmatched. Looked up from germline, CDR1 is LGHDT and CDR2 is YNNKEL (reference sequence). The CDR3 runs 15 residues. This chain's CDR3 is CASSQGQGWNEKLFF. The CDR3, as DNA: TGTGCCAGCAGCCAAGGACAGGGCTGGAATGAAAAACTGTTTTTT.

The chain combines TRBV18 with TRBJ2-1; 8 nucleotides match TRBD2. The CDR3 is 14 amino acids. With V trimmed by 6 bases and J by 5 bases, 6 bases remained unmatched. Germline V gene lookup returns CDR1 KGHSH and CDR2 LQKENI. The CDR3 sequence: CASSRLARNNEQFF. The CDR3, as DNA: TGTGCCAGCTCCCGACTAGCGCGGAACAATGAGCAGTTCTTC.

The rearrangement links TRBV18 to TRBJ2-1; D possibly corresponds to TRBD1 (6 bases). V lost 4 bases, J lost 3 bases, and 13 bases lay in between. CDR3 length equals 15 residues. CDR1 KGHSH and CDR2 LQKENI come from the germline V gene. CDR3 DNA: TGTGCCAGCTCACAAGGACAGATTAACTACAATGAGCAGTTCTTC. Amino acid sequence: CASSQGQINYNEQFF.

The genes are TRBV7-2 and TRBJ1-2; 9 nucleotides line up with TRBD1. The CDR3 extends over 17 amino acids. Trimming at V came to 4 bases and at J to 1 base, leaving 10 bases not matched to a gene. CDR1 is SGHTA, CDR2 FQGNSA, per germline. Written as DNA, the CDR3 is TGTGCCAGCAGCTCCAGTCCCGGGACAGGGAGTAACTATGGCTACACCTTC. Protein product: CASSSSPGTGSNYGYTF. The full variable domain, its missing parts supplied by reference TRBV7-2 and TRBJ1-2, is GAGVSQSPSNKVTEKGKDVELRCDPISGHTALYWYRQSLGQGLEFLIYFQGNSAPDKSGLPSDRFSAERTGGSVSTLTIQRTQQEDSAVYLCASSSSPGTGSNYGYTFGSGTRLTVV.

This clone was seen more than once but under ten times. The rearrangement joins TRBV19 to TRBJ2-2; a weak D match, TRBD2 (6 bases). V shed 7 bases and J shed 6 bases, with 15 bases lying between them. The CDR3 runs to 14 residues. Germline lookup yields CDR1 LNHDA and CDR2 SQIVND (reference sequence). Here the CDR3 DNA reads TGTGCCAGTAAAAACGGGAGAGGGGCCGGGGAGCTGTTTTTT. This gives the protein CASKNGRGAGELFF.

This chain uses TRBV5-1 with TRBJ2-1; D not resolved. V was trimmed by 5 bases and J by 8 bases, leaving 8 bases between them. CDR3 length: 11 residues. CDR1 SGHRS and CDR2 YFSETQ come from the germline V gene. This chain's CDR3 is CASRLRHEQFF. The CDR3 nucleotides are TGCGCCAGCAGGCTGCGGCATGAGCAGTTCTTC. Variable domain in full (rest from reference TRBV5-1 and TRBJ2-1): KAGVTQTPRYLIKTRGQQVTLSCSPISGHRSVSWYQQTPGQGLQFLFEYFSETQRNKGNFPGRFSGRQFSNSRSEMNVSTLELGDSALYLCASRLRHEQFFGPGTRLTVL.

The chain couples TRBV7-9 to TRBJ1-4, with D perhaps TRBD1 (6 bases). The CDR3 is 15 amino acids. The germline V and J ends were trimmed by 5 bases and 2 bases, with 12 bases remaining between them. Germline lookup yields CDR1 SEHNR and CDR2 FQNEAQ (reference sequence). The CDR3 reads CASSLTGLTNEKLFF. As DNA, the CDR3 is TGTGCCAGCAGCCTAACAGGGCTTACTAATGAAAAACTGTTTTTT.

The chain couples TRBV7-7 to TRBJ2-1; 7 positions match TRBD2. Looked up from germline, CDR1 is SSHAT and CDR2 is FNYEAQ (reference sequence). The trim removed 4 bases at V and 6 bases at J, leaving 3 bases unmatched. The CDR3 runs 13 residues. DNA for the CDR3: TGTGCCAGCAGCTCTGGACTAGTCAATGAGCAGTTCTTC. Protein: CASSSGLVNEQFF.

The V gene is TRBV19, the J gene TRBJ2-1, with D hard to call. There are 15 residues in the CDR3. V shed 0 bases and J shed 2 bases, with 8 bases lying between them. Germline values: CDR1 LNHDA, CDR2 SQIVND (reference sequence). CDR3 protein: CASSIDLRTYNEQFF. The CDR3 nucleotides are TGTGCCAGTAGTATAGATCTCAGGACCTACAATGAGCAGTTCTTC.

CDR3 nucleotide sequence: TGTGCCAGCAGCCGGGACATAAATCGGGAAAAACTGTTTTTT. Its translation is CASSRDINREKLFF. This chain uses TRBV7-9 with TRBJ1-4; TRBD1 might be the D (6 bases). Trimming stripped 5 bases from V and 8 bases from J, with 15 bases between. The CDR3 totals 14 residues. Looked up from germline, CDR1 is SEHNR and CDR2 is FQNEAQ (reference sequence).

DNA for the CDR3: TGCAGCGCCCAGGGGGTTGGGTATGGCTACACCTTC. Residues: CSAQGVGYGYTF. J is TRBJ1-2 and V is TRBV29-1; 7 nucleotides line up with TRBD1. Losses at the gene ends were 7 bases for V and 5 bases for J; bases not matched to a gene: 7. Germline values: CDR1 SQVTM, CDR2 ANQGSEA. This CDR3 region has 12 residues.

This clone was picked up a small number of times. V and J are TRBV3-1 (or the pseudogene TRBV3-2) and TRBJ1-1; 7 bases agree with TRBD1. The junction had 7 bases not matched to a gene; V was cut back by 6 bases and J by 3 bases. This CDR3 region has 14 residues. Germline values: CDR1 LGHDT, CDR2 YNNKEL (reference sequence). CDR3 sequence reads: CASSYRGVYTEAFF. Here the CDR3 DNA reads TGTGCCAGCAGTTACAGGGGCGTGTACACTGAAGCTTTCTTT.

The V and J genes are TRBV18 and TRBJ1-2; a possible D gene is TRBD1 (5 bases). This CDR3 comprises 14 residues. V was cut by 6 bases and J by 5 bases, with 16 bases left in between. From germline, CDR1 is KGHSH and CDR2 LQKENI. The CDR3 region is CASSLTEQEYGYTF. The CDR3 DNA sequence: TGTGCCAGCTCCCTCACCGAACAGGAGTATGGCTACACCTTC. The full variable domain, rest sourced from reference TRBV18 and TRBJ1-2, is NAGVMQNPRHLVRRRGQEARLRCSPMKGHSHVYWYRQLPEEGLKFMVYLQKENIIDESGMPKERFSAEFPKEGPSILRIQQVVRGDSAAYFCASSLTEQEYGYTFGSGTRLTVV.

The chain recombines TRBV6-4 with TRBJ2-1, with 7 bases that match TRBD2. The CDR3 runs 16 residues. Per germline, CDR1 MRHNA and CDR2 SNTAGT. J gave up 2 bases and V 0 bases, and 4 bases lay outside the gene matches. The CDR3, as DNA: TGTGCCAGCAGTGACTCTCCTAGCGGAGCCTACAATGAGCAGTTCTTC. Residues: CASSDSPSGAYNEQFF.

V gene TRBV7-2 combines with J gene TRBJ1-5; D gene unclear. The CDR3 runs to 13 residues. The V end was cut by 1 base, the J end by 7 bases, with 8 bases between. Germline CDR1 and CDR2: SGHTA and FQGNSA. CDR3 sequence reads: CASSLETVQPQHF. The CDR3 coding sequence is TGTGCCAGCAGCTTAGAAACGGTGCAGCCCCAGCATTTT.

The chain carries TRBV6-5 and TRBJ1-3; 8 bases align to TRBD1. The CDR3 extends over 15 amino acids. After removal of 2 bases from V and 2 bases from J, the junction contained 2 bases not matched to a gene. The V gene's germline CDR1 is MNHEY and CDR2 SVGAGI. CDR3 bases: TGTGCCAGCAGTTACGGACAGGGTACTGGAAACACCATATATTTT. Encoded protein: CASSYGQGTGNTIYF.